This TCR beta chain derives from a study of blood T cell repertoires in COVID-19. Study information: There were acute and convalescent COVID-19 samples, and they came from the United States, Italy and Spain. T cells, B-cell-depleted T cells, or PBMCs provided the cDNA or gDNA that served as material.

With 4 bases removed from V and 5 bases from J, the gap between germline ends came to 7 bases. Germline loops: CDR1 KGHDR, CDR2 SFDVKD. The CDR3 extends over 12 amino acids. Enrollees, about 18 to 95 years old, lived in 24 US areas. Original handling: Amplifying reference gene primers gave estimates of nucleated cell counts. Clones were sequenced by immunoSEQ multiplex PCR, and TCRdb holds only the in-frame ones, with some missing. V and J calls and clone size are copied from that table; D and trimming were computed from the DNA. The table includes a few hundred thousand clones, roughly four fifths detected once.

The sequenced material came from PBMCs or T cells enriched from blood (not recorded which). The receptor's source is a man younger than 40 with acute COVID-19. The genes are TRBV24-1 and TRBJ1-2; D remains unclear. The CDR3 reads CATSETSYGYTF. For the CDR3, the DNA is TGTGCCACCAGTGAAACGAGTTATGGCTACACCTTC.